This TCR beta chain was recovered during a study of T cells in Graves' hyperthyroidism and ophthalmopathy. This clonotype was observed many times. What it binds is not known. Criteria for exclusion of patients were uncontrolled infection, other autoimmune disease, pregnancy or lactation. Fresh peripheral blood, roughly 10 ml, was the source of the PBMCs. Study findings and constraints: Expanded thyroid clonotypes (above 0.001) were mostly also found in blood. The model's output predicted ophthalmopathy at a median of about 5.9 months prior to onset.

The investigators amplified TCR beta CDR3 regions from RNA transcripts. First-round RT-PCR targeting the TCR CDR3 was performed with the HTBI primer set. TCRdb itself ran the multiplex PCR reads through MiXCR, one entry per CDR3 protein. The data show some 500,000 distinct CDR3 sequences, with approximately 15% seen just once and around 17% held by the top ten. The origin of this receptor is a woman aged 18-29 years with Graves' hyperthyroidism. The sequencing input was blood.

CDR3 coding DNA: TGTGCCAGCAGTTATCGGCGGGACAGGGTTTCTGGGGCCAACGTCCTGACTTTC. Translating gives CASSYRRDRVSGANVLTF. The chain couples TRBV27 to TRBJ2-6; 9 positions match TRBD1. Germline CDR1 is MNHEY and CDR2 is SMNVEV (reference sequence). The CDR3 loop spans 18 amino acids. After removal of 4 bases from V and 1 base from J, the junction contained 8 bases not matched to a gene.